The clone carrying this TCR beta chain has a handful of counts. Germline lookup yields CDR1 SGHRS and CDR2 YFSETQ. The CDR3 is 14 residues long. Losses at the gene ends were 2 bases for V and 7 bases for J; bases not matched to a gene: 4. This record belongs to a study of graft-versus-host responses after intestinal transplantation. Study-wide context: As for transplant type, recipients had multivisceral, liver-intestinal, or isolated intestinal grafts. All recipients were given anti-thymocyte globulin induction, and tacrolimus and steroids were then administered for about three years.

Sequencing was performed with immunoSEQ multiplex PCR; in TCRdb, only in-frame clones are kept and a portion is missing. The table shows 5,000 or so clones, with around 27% occurring only once. General study results and limits: In recipient marrow, GvH clones were found, and some appeared first in ileum or blood.

The clonotype originates from a human patient who was an organ donor for intestinal transplantation. The rearrangement links TRBV5-1 to TRBJ2-1; TRBD2 matches 9 bases. The specimen was alloreactive CD4+ T cells from a mixed lymphocyte reaction culture, collected before transplantation. Subset noted: CFSE-low proliferating T cells sorted from approximately 6-day pre-transplant mixed lymphocyte reaction (GvH or HvG direction). CDR3 sequence: CASSLAGGRNEQFF. The CDR3 nucleotides read TGCGCCAGCAGCTTAGCGGGAGGAAGGAATGAGCAGTTCTTC.